Listed below are T cell receptor beta chains from one sample, sequenced in a study of blood T cell repertoires in COVID-19. Profiled with immunoSEQ multiplex PCR; TCRdb holds only in-frame clones, not every one. This table holds about 240,000 clones, around 90% found once. Sequenced sample: peripheral blood. The receptors derive from a woman between 25 and 40 years old with acute or convalescent COVID-19. CDR3s include the opening cysteine and the closing phenylalanine or tryptophan. D genes are given only for firm matches. Size is stated for part of the rows, as once, few or many counts, or as a class when the clone is expanded.

D gene,J gene,CDR3 length,clone size,V gene,CDR3 DNA,CDR3 protein
TRBD1,TRBJ2-5,16,-,TRBV4-3,TGCGCCAGCAGCCAAGGAGAAGGGGGCGGTTGGGAGACCCAGTACTTC,CASSQGEGGGWETQYF
TRBD1,TRBJ1-1,12,-,TRBV19,TGTGCCACTTCGGGACAGGGCACTGAAGCTTTCTTT,CATSGQGTEAFF
-,TRBJ2-2,15,-,TRBV7-3,TGTGCCAGCAGCTTAGGCGGGTCGAACACCGGGGAGCTGTTTTTT,CASSLGGSNTGELFF
TRBD2,TRBJ2-7,17,-,TRBV11-2,TGTGCCAGCAGCTTTTCAGCTAGCGGGGGATCCTCCTACGAGCAGTACTTC,CASSFSASGGSSYEQYF
TRBD2,TRBJ2-5,16,once,TRBV9,TGTGCCAGCAGCGTCGGGACTAGCGGGAGTCACGAGACCCAGTACTTC,CASSVGTSGSHETQYF
-,TRBJ2-1,14,-,TRBV29-1,TGCAGCATTACCGGGATGCCCTCTTACAATGAGCAGTTCTTC,CSITGMPSYNEQFF
-,TRBJ2-7,11,once,TRBV18,TGTGCCAGCTCCCGGGACTACGAGCAGTACTTC,CASSRDYEQYF
TRBD2,TRBJ2-1,15,-,TRBV30,TGTGCCTGGAGTCCCGGACTAGCGGGGTACAATGAGCAGTTCTTC,CAWSPGLAGYNEQFF
-,TRBJ2-1,14,-,TRBV7-9,TGTGCCAGCAGCCTCCCAGGGGCAGACAATGAGCAGTTCTTC,CASSLPGADNEQFF
-,TRBJ1-5,13,few,TRBV9,TGTGCCAGCAGCGTAGGACAGAATCAGCCCCAGCATTTT,CASSVGQNQPQHF
-,TRBJ2-3,15,-,TRBV2,TGTGCCAGCAGCTGGACCGGGACAAACACAGATACGCAGTATTTT,CASSWTGTNTDTQYF
-,TRBJ2-3,13,-,TRBV29-1,TGCAGCGTTGAATCAGGGGACACAGATACGCAGTATTTT,CSVESGDTDTQYF
TRBD1,TRBJ2-1,15,-,TRBV6-2/TRBV6-3,TGTGCCAGCAGCCCACAGGGGCGATTTTACAATGAGCAGTTCTTC,CASSPQGRFYNEQFF
-,TRBJ1-3,14,-,TRBV5-4,TGTGCCAGCAGCACCCGACAGGCTGGAAACACCATATATTTT,CASSTRQAGNTIYF
-,TRBJ1-1,14,-,TRBV5-1,TGCGCCAGCAGCTTGAGGGGGGAGGGTGCTGAAGCTTTCTTT,CASSLRGEGAEAFF
-,TRBJ1-5,21,-,TRBV21-1,TGTGCCAGTCCTAAAGGGGGGAACGACAGGGGGCGCCGGTATAGCAATCAGCCCCAGCATTTT,CASPKGGNDRGRRYSNQPQHF
TRBD2,TRBJ2-1,16,-,TRBV19,TGTGCCAGTAGCATCCCAGCGGGAGTTGCCTACAATGAGCAGTTCTTC,CASSIPAGVAYNEQFF
TRBD2,TRBJ2-7,15,-,TRBV6-2/TRBV6-3,TGTGCCAGCAGCCGTGGACTAGCGGGATCCTACGAGCAGTACTTC,CASSRGLAGSYEQYF
TRBD1,TRBJ1-1,14,-,TRBV11-3,TGTGCCAGCAGCGTAAAAACAGGGGGAACTGAAGCTTTCTTT,CASSVKTGGTEAFF
TRBD2,TRBJ2-5,14,-,TRBV24-1,TGTGCCACCAGTGACCCGGGAGGGGCAGAGACCCAGTACTTC,CATSDPGGAETQYF
TRBD1,TRBJ2-3,14,-,TRBV5-1,TGCGCCAGCAGCGCGGGACAGGTCACAGATACGCAGTATTTT,CASSAGQVTDTQYF
TRBD2,TRBJ2-3,15,-,TRBV10-3,TGTGCCATCAGTGAGGGCCGGGAGGGCACAGATACGCAGTATTTT,CAISEGREGTDTQYF
TRBD1,TRBJ2-5,13,-,TRBV2,TGTGCCAGCAGTGACAGGGGGAGTGAGACCCAGTACTTC,CASSDRGSETQYF
TRBD2,TRBJ2-7,16,-,TRBV6-2/TRBV6-3,TGTGCCAGCAGTTACTCCCAAGGACTAGCGGGAGTTGAGCAGTACTTC,CASSYSQGLAGVEQYF
-,TRBJ2-3,12,-,TRBV3-1/TRBV3-2,TGTGCCAGCAGCCGTGGGGGCTGGCTGCAGTATTTT,CASSRGGWLQYF
-,TRBJ2-1,15,-,TRBV19,TGTGCCAGTAGTATTATGGCAGAATCCTACAATGAGCAGTTCTTC,CASSIMAESYNEQFF
-,TRBJ2-6,17,-,TRBV15,TGTGCCACCAGCATCGAGCAGGGATTTTCTGGGGCCAACGTCCTGACTTTC,CATSIEQGFSGANVLTF
TRBD2,TRBJ2-6,20,-,TRBV15,TGTGCCACCAGCAGCTCCCTTTTGCTAGCGGGAGGTTCTGGGGCCAACGTCCTGACTTTC,CATSSSLLLAGGSGANVLTF
TRBD1,TRBJ1-4,13,-,TRBV30,TGTGCCATACCGGGACAGGCTGCTGAAAAACTGTTTTTT,CAIPGQAAEKLFF
TRBD2,TRBJ2-3,18,-,TRBV6-2/TRBV6-3,TGTGCCAGCAGTTACAGGCGACTAGCGGGGCGCGGGACAGATACGCAGTATTTT,CASSYRRLAGRGTDTQYF
TRBD1,TRBJ1-4,14,-,TRBV6-5,TGTGCCAGCAGTCGACAGGGTAGAGACGAAAAACTGTTTTTT,CASSRQGRDEKLFF
TRBD1,TRBJ2-7,17,-,TRBV5-1,TGCGCCAGCAGCTTGGTATCAACAGGGGGCGTAGGCTACGAGCAGTACTTC,CASSLVSTGGVGYEQYF
-,TRBJ2-7,12,-,TRBV25-1,TGTGCCAGCAGTGAACCACCGAGCGAGCAGTACTTC,CASSEPPSEQYF
-,TRBJ1-5,14,once,TRBV10-3,TGTGCCATCTCCTTAGGGGGAGGCAATCAGCCCCAGCATTTT,CAISLGGGNQPQHF
TRBD1,TRBJ2-1,11,-,TRBV7-9,TGTGCCAGCAGCGGGACAGGGGGTGAGTTCTTC,CASSGTGGEFF
TRBD2,TRBJ2-7,15,-,TRBV19,TGTGCCAGTAGTACGACTAGCGGGGACCGGTACGAGCAGTACTTC,CASSTTSGDRYEQYF
-,TRBJ2-7,12,-,TRBV7-9,TGTGCCAGCTTGACGACAGGCTACGAGCAGTACTTC,CASLTTGYEQYF
-,TRBJ1-1,15,-,TRBV18,TGTGCCAGCTCACAAATACAGACAATGAACACTGAAGCTTTCTTT,CASSQIQTMNTEAFF
-,TRBJ1-2,14,-,TRBV5-5,TGTGCCAGCAGCTTGGGTCGTGTAGAAAATGGCTACACCTTC,CASSLGRVENGYTF
TRBD1,TRBJ1-2,15,once,TRBV6-5,TGTGCCAGCAGTTACAGACAGGGATCTCTCTATGGCTACACCTTC,CASSYRQGSLYGYTF
TRBD2,TRBJ2-7,17,-,TRBV5-1,TGCGCCAGCAGCCTAAAAAGGGGGACTAGCGGAGCCTACGAGCAGTACTTC,CASSLKRGTSGAYEQYF
-,TRBJ2-1,13,-,TRBV6-5,TGTGCCAGCAGTTACAGGCGGTACAATGAGCAGTTCTTC,CASSYRRYNEQFF
-,TRBJ1-2,11,-,TRBV6-5,TGTGCCAGCAAAAGAGACTATGGCTACACCTTC,CASKRDYGYTF
-,TRBJ1-5,14,-,TRBV2,TGTGCCAGCAGAGCAGGGATGAGCAATCAGCCCCAGCATTTT,CASRAGMSNQPQHF
-,TRBJ2-7,14,few,TRBV27,TGTGCCAGCAGTTTATCTGCAGGGCCCTACGAGCAGTACTTC,CASSLSAGPYEQYF
-,TRBJ2-2,13,-,TRBV9,TGTGCCAGCAGCGCCTCAGGCTGGGGGGAGCTGTTTTTT,CASSASGWGELFF
TRBD1,TRBJ1-2,15,-,TRBV7-2,TGTGCCAGCAGCTTACCCAGGGGGCGCGAATATGGCTACACCTTC,CASSLPRGREYGYTF
-,TRBJ1-2,15,-,TRBV3-1/TRBV3-2,TGTGCCAGCAGTCTAACCGGCGGGGGGCCGTATGGCTACACCTTC,CASSLTGGGPYGYTF
-,TRBJ1-2,15,-,TRBV28,TGTGCCAGCAGTTCCCGTGGGGGGGTACCCTATGGCTACACCTTC,CASSSRGGVPYGYTF
-,TRBJ2-4,16,-,TRBV6-1,TGTGCCAGCAGTGAAATTGGTGTACTAGCCAAAAACATTCAGTACTTC,CASSEIGVLAKNIQYF
-,TRBJ2-7,13,few,TRBV7-9,TGTGCCAGCACAGCGCAAAGCTCCTACGAGCAGTACTTC,CASTAQSSYEQYF
TRBD1,TRBJ2-1,14,-,TRBV4-1,TGCGCCAGCCGACAGGGGTTATCCTACAATGAGCAGTTCTTC,CASRQGLSYNEQFF
TRBD1,TRBJ2-1,15,-,TRBV24-1,TGTGCCACCAGTGATGTGACAGGGGAAAACAATGAGCAGTTCTTC,CATSDVTGENNEQFF
-,TRBJ2-7,13,-,TRBV25-1,TGTGCCAGCAGTTCGACACATGCCTACGAGCAGTACTTC,CASSSTHAYEQYF
-,TRBJ2-1,16,-,TRBV19,TGTGCCAGTAGGATGGACTCTCGTAGCTCCTACAATGAGCAGTTCTTC,CASRMDSRSSYNEQFF
TRBD2,TRBJ2-1,15,once,TRBV5-1,TGCGCCAGCAGGTCCGGGACTAGCCTAGCCAATGAGCAGTTCTTC,CASRSGTSLANEQFF
-,TRBJ1-1,16,-,TRBV6-5,TGTGCCAGCAGTTACTTACAGGGAAGGAAAAACACTGAAGCTTTCTTT,CASSYLQGRKNTEAFF
-,TRBJ1-1,13,-,TRBV7-2,TGTGCCAGCAGCTCATCTGGAGGTTTTGTGGCTTTCTTT,CASSSSGGFVAFF
-,TRBJ2-2,14,-,TRBV11-3,TGTGCCAGCAGCTTAAGGACTAACACCGGGGAGCTGTTTTTT,CASSLRTNTGELFF